Below, 18 T cell receptor beta chains from the same sample are listed, as sequenced in a study of control samples from healthy donors and cancer patients. Clones were read by immunoSEQ multiplex PCR, and TCRdb kept only the in-frame ones, dropping some. This sample has approximately 100,000 clones; around nine tenths occur once, and the top ten carry under 4.5%. Sequenced: blood. All receptors come from a human donor in good health. The donor label of this sample is uncertain.

The chain has TRBV6-5 and TRBJ1-3; D unclear. Germline CDR1 reads MNHEY; CDR2 reads SVGAGI. The length of the CDR3 is 14 residues. Trimming stripped 7 bases from V and 0 bases from J, with 10 bases between. CDR3 protein: CASMSGSSGNTIYF. The CDR3 region has the DNA TGTGCCAGCATGTCCGGCAGCTCTGGAAACACCATATATTTT.

This rearrangement joins TRBV7-9 to TRBJ2-3; possibly TRBD1 or TRBD2 for D (5 bases each). Germline V lookup: CDR1 SEHNR, CDR2 FQNEAQ (reference sequence). CDR3 size: 15 residues. Trimming left V 4 bases short and J 0 bases short, with 11 bases between. Written as DNA, the CDR3 is TGTGCCAGCAGCTCCTCCGGGGCTAGCACAGATACGCAGTATTTT. This codes for CASSSSGASTDTQYF.

This chain links TRBV2 with TRBJ1-5; 7 positions agree with TRBD1. The CDR3 is 15 amino acids. Germline loops: CDR1 SNHLY, CDR2 FYNNEI. The V gene end was trimmed by 6 bases and the J gene end by 0 bases; junction bases not matched to a gene: 5. CDR3 protein: CASSLTGRSNQPQHF. The CDR3 DNA is TGTGCCAGCAGCCTGACAGGGCGTAGCAATCAGCCCCAGCATTTT.

This CDR3 is CASSQRASDTDTQYF. As DNA, the CDR3 is TGTGCCAGCAGCCAGCGGGCTAGTGATACAGATACGCAGTATTTT. The chain is built from TRBV7-9 and TRBJ2-3; weak D call: TRBD2 (6 bases). V lost 5 bases to trimming and J lost 3 bases, with 15 bases between them. This CDR3 has 15 amino acids. Germline values: CDR1 SEHNR, CDR2 FQNEAQ (reference sequence).

This chain uses TRBV3-1 (or the pseudogene TRBV3-2) with TRBJ2-7; weak D call: TRBD2 (7 bases). V gave up 5 bases and J gave up 1 base, with 18 bases separating them. This CDR3 has 16 amino acids. Germline CDR1 and CDR2: LGHDT and YNNKEL (reference sequence). CDR3 loop: CASSSRGGGTSYEQYF. CDR3 nucleotides: TGTGCCAGCAGCTCCCGAGGGGGGGGTACTTCCTACGAGCAGTACTTC.

The genes are TRBV28 and TRBJ2-3; 9 bases are a match to TRBD2. The J segment lost 3 bases and the V segment lost 4 bases, leaving 5 bases of the junction unmatched. The germline V gene has CDR1 MDHEN and CDR2 SYDVKM. The length of the CDR3 is 15 residues. The DNA for the CDR3 is TGTGCCAGCAGTTCGACTAGCGGCATGACAGATACGCAGTATTTT. It is translated as CASSSTSGMTDTQYF.

The V gene is TRBV2, the J gene TRBJ1-1; D possibly corresponds to TRBD1 (5 bases). Deletions cut 7 bases from V and 0 bases from J, with 15 bases between. The CDR3 runs to 15 residues. Germline CDR1 is SNHLY and CDR2 is FYNNEI. The CDR3 region is CASKAGGAVNTEAFF. CDR3 in DNA: TGTGCCAGCAAGGCGGGGGGAGCGGTGAACACTGAAGCTTTCTTT.

The chain joins TRBV30 to TRBJ1-1; 11 bases are a match to TRBD1. V was pared by 1 base and J by 5 bases, with 12 bases of the junction left unmatched. The CDR3 totals 17 residues. The germline V gene encodes CDR1 GTSNPN and CDR2 SVGIG (reference sequence). The CDR3 loop is CAWSATIAGTGGTEAFF. The CDR3 nucleotides are TGTGCCTGGAGTGCTACAATAGCCGGGACAGGGGGTACTGAAGCTTTCTTT.

The rearrangement uses TRBV28 and TRBJ2-1; D gene ambiguous. V dropped 4 bases and J dropped 8 bases, with 15 bases sitting between them. The CDR3 runs 14 residues. Germline CDR1 is MDHEN and CDR2 is SYDVKM. This chain's CDR3 is CASSSGLRLDEQFF. CDR3 in DNA: TGTGCCAGCAGTTCGGGCCTCCGGTTAGATGAGCAGTTCTTC.

This clone was observed a single time. V and J are TRBV25-1 and TRBJ1-2, with D hard to call. The length of the CDR3 is 13 residues. Germline V gives CDR1 MGHDK, CDR2 SYGVNS. V was clipped by 1 base and J by 4 bases, with 7 bases between them. The CDR3 reads CASSESLVYGYTF. CDR3 coding DNA: TGTGCCAGCAGTGAATCCCTGGTCTATGGCTACACCTTC.

This chain joins TRBV30 and TRBJ1-2; D not certain. CDR1 GTSNPN and CDR2 SVGIG come from the germline V gene (reference sequence). Deletions cut 5 bases from V and 4 bases from J, with 5 bases between. The CDR3 is made up of 10 amino acids. Here the CDR3 reads CAWGVYGYTF. The CDR3 DNA reads as TGTGCCTGGGGGGTCTATGGCTACACCTTC.

The rearrangement uses TRBV28 and TRBJ2-3; perhaps TRBD1 as D (6 bases). V was cut by 5 bases and J by 4 bases, with 10 bases left in between. In germline, CDR1 is MDHEN, CDR2 SYDVKM. The CDR3 totals 13 residues. CDR3 DNA sequence: TGTGCCAGCAGTGGCAGGGGATCAGATACGCAGTATTTT. Its protein is CASSGRGSDTQYF.

This chain connects TRBV10-3 to TRBJ1-3; D is unresolved. The CDR3 is 11 amino acids. Looked up from germline, CDR1 is ENHRY and CDR2 is SYGVKD. CDR3 nucleotides: TGTGCGTCAAACTCTGGAAACACCATATATTTT. It encodes CASNSGNTIYF.

The chain uses TRBV30 and TRBJ1-5, with D perhaps TRBD1 (6 bases). The germline V and J ends were trimmed by 1 base and 0 bases, with 10 bases remaining between them. Germline assignment: CDR1 GTSNPN and CDR2 SVGIG (reference sequence). The CDR3 consists of 15 residues. The CDR3 loop reads CAWSAGHLSNQPQHF. The DNA for the CDR3 is TGTGCCTGGAGTGCGGGACACCTTAGCAATCAGCCCCAGCATTTT.

V and J are TRBV4-2 and TRBJ2-6, with D perhaps TRBD1 (5 bases). Germline V gives CDR1 LGHNA, CDR2 YNFKEQ. The length of the CDR3 is 15 residues. V was cut by 4 bases and J by 2 bases, with 9 bases left in between. The CDR3 DNA sequence: TGTGCCAGCAGCCTAAAGGGGACTGGGGCCAACGTCCTGACTTTC. Its translation: CASSLKGTGANVLTF.

The chain uses TRBV4-2 and TRBJ2-4, with 8 bases aligning to TRBD1. V shed 0 bases and J 7 bases; nucleotides not matched to a gene: 2. CDR3 length: 14 residues. Germline V CDR1 and CDR2: LGHNA, YNFKEQ. The CDR3 region has the DNA TGTGCCAGCAGCCAAGAGGGACAGGCTAACATTCAGTACTTC. It specifies CASSQEGQANIQYF.

The rearrangement links TRBV29-1 to TRBJ1-5, with TRBD1 identical over 9 bases. The CDR3 length is 13 residues. Germline loops: CDR1 SQVTM, CDR2 ANQGSEA. Trimming cost V 6 bases and J 9 bases; bases outside gene matches: 9. Written as DNA, the CDR3 is TGCAGCGTCTGGACAGGGGTGGGTTGGCCCCAGCATTTT. Residues: CSVWTGVGWPQHF. Full variable domain (outside the CDR3, taken from reference TRBV29-1 and TRBJ1-5): SAVISQKPSRDICQRGTSLTIQCQVDSQVTMMFWYRQQPGQSLTLIATANQGSEATYESGFVIDKFPISRPNLTFSTLTVSNMSPEDSSIYLCSVWTGVGWPQHFGDGTRLSIL.

This clone appeared once. This chain uses TRBV30 with TRBJ1-5; D is ambiguous. The CDR3 has 15 residues. The germline V gene encodes CDR1 GTSNPN and CDR2 SVGIG (reference sequence). Trimming cost V 5 bases and J 1 base, with 15 bases left between them. Here the CDR3 reads CAWGWEGSSNQPQHF. CDR3 in DNA: TGTGCCTGGGGGTGGGAGGGATCCAGCAATCAGCCCCAGCATTTT. Combining the CDR3 with reference TRBV30 and TRBJ1-5 gives the whole variable domain SQTIHQWPATLVQPVGSPLSLECTVEGTSNPNLYWYRQAAGRGLQLLFYSVGIGQISSEVPQNLSASRPQDRQFILSSKKLLLSDSGFYLCAWGWEGSSNQPQHFGDGTRLSIL.